These T cell receptor beta chains were read from a single sample in a study of T cell changes during pregnancy in multiple sclerosis. Sequenced by immunoSEQ multiplex PCR; TCRdb stores in-frame clones only, minus some. Found here are around 67,000 clones, 85% to 90% of them singletons; the top ten hold around 9.5%. The sequences come from peripheral blood, collected after pregnancy. These receptors originate from a female donor in good health, enrolled as a control in a pregnancy study. Both conserved end residues are part of each CDR3. D genes are given only for firm matches. A row's size may be missing; if present it is once, few, many or a size class.

TRBJ1-3,NA,TRBV4-3,NA,TGCGCCAGCAGCCAAGGTGTAATCGGAAACACCATATATTTT,CASSQGVIGNTIYF
TRBJ1-1,NA,TRBV30,NA,TGTGCCTGGAGTATGTTGGGCAGGCCGAACACTGAAGCTTTCTTT,CAWSMLGRPNTEAFF
TRBJ1-5,TRBD1,TRBV19,NA,TGTGCCAGTACCCAGGGGGGGACAGGCCGCTATAGCAATCAGCCCCAGCATTTT,CASTQGGTGRYSNQPQHF
TRBJ1-1,TRBD1,TRBV5-1,NA,TGCGCCAGCAGCTGGGGACAGGGTGCCACTGAAGCTTTCTTT,CASSWGQGATEAFF
TRBJ1-1,TRBD1,TRBV2,NA,TGTGCCAGCAGTATAATAGGGGGCGCTGAAGCTTTCTTT,CASSIIGGAEAFF
TRBJ1-1,TRBD1,TRBV6-6,NA,TGTGCCAGCAGGACAGGGGGCCTGAACACTGAAGCTTTCTTT,CASRTGGLNTEAFF
TRBJ2-5,TRBD2,TRBV7-2,NA,TGTGCCAGCAGTCTGGGGACTAGCGGGGCGCGATGGGAGACCCAGTACTTC,CASSLGTSGARWETQYF
TRBJ2-3,TRBD2,TRBV4-1,once,TGCGCCAGCAGCCAAGGTAGCGGGGCCCCGAACACAGATACGCAGTATTTT,CASSQGSGAPNTDTQYF
TRBJ2-5,NA,TRBV7-2,NA,TGTGCCAGCAGCTCACCCTACCGAACGGAGACCCAGTACTTC,CASSSPYRTETQYF
TRBJ2-3,TRBD2,TRBV30,once,TGTGCCTGGAGTGGGCACGGGGGGACAGATACGCAGTATTTT,CAWSGHGGTDTQYF
TRBJ2-7,TRBD1,TRBV30,NA,TGTGCCTCCACAGACAGGGGTAATCGCGAGCAGTACTTC,CASTDRGNREQYF
TRBJ2-5,TRBD2,TRBV19,NA,TGTGCCAGTAATGGCGGGGGGCTTCAAGAGACCCAGTACTTC,CASNGGGLQETQYF
TRBJ2-3,NA,TRBV15,once,TGTGCCACCAGCAGAGATAGACAATACCGCACAGATACGCAGTATTTT,CATSRDRQYRTDTQYF
TRBJ2-7,TRBD2,TRBV2,NA,TGTGCCAGCAAAAGGACTAGCGGCTACGAGCAGTACTTC,CASKRTSGYEQYF
TRBJ2-3,TRBD2,TRBV2,NA,TGTGCCAGCAGTGGTCTAGCGGGGGATTTAGATACGCAGTATTTT,CASSGLAGDLDTQYF
TRBJ1-4,NA,TRBV21-1,NA,TGTGCCAGCAGCGTCGGGGGGGGGTTAAATGAAAAACTGTTTTTT,CASSVGGGLNEKLFF
TRBJ2-7,TRBD1,TRBV4-1,NA,TGCGCCAGCAGCCCCGCCGGGACAGGGGGGATCGAGCAGTACTTC,CASSPAGTGGIEQYF
TRBJ2-3,NA,TRBV25-1,NA,TGTGCCAGCGGCAGGGGCGCAGATACGCAGTATTTT,CASGRGADTQYF
TRBJ2-6,TRBD1,TRBV2,NA,TGTGCCAGCAGCGGGACAGGGGGCGCGGGATCTGGGGCCAACGTCCTGACTTTC,CASSGTGGAGSGANVLTF
TRBJ2-7,NA,TRBV9,NA,TGTGCCAGCAGCCCCCGGCGGAGCGACTACGAGCAGTACTTC,CASSPRRSDYEQYF
TRBJ1-2,NA,TRBV19,NA,TGTGCCAGTATACCGTCAGGGAAGAACTATGGCTACACCTTC,CASIPSGKNYGYTF
TRBJ2-5,NA,TRBV2,NA,TGTGCCAGCCACCCTCATGACAGACAAGAGACCCAGTACTTC,CASHPHDRQETQYF
TRBJ1-6,TRBD1,TRBV11-3,once,TGTGCCAGCAGCCGCGGGACAGGGGAAGGTTCACCCCTCCACTTT,CASSRGTGEGSPLHF
TRBJ2-1,NA,TRBV27,NA,TGTGCCAGCAGTTTATTTGTTCGGGTGGAACCCAATGAGCAGTTCTTC,CASSLFVRVEPNEQFF
TRBJ1-5,TRBD1,TRBV19,NA,TGTGCCACCAAGATAGGAGGGACAGGGGGCACCTTTAGCAATCAGCCCCAGCATTTT,CATKIGGTGGTFSNQPQHF
TRBJ1-3,NA,TRBV12-2,NA,TGTGCAAGTCGCTTTGGAGGGACAGGTATTCTCTCTGGAAACACCATATATTTT,CASRFGGTGILSGNTIYF
TRBJ1-2,TRBD1,TRBV19,NA,TGTGCCAGTAGTACCGGGACAGGGGGCGTATCCTATGGCTACACCTTC,CASSTGTGGVSYGYTF
TRBJ2-7,TRBD2,TRBV9,NA,TGTGCCAGCAGCGCCGGGGGGACTAGCGGGAGCGGCGAGCAGTACTTC,CASSAGGTSGSGEQYF
TRBJ1-1,TRBD1,TRBV4-3,once,TGCGCCAGCAGCCAGAGGACAGGGGTTTTGAACACTGAAGCTTTCTTT,CASSQRTGVLNTEAFF
TRBJ1-1,TRBD1,TRBV9,NA,TGTGCCAGCAGCGTAGAAGCTGGTCAGGGGGGAACTGAAGCTTTCTTT,CASSVEAGQGGTEAFF
TRBJ2-7,TRBD2,TRBV7-2,NA,TGTGCCAGCAGCTTAGTAGCGGGCCCCTCCTACGAGCAGTACTTC,CASSLVAGPSYEQYF
TRBJ1-3,NA,TRBV9,NA,TGTGCCAGCAGCGTAGGGGGCCAGGGGAACTCTGGAAACACCATATATTTT,CASSVGGQGNSGNTIYF
TRBJ1-6,NA,TRBV7-2,NA,TGTGCCAGCAGCCTAACTCCGACGGAGGGGAATAATTCACCCCTCCACTTT,CASSLTPTEGNNSPLHF
TRBJ2-7,TRBD2,TRBV11-2,NA,TGTGCCAGCAGCCTTAGCGGGAGGGCGAGGAGCTCCTACGAGCAGTACTTC,CASSLSGRARSSYEQYF
TRBJ1-5,TRBD1,TRBV5-8,NA,TGTGCCAGCAGCTCAGGGGGTCCGGCCCAGCATTTT,CASSSGGPAQHF
TRBJ2-7,NA,TRBV10-2,NA,TGCGCCAGCAGTGATCAGGGAGGCGAGCAGTACTTC,CASSDQGGEQYF
TRBJ1-5,NA,TRBV2,NA,TGTGCCAGCAGTGAAGGGACAGTCAATCAGCCCCAGCATTTT,CASSEGTVNQPQHF
TRBJ1-2,NA,TRBV5-1,NA,TGCGCCAGCAGCTTGGGCGGGACGGACAACTATGGCTACACCTTC,CASSLGGTDNYGYTF
TRBJ2-7,NA,TRBV10-1,NA,TGCGCCAGCAGTGACCCCGGACAGTCCTACGAGCAGTACTTC,CASSDPGQSYEQYF
TRBJ2-1,NA,TRBV4-1,NA,TGCGCCAGCAGCCAAGATTGGTCGGACTTATACAATGAGCAGTTCTTC,CASSQDWSDLYNEQFF
TRBJ2-7,NA,TRBV5-6,NA,TGTGCCAGCAGCTTGAGTGCAGGCCAAACCTACGAGCAGTACTTC,CASSLSAGQTYEQYF
TRBJ2-7,NA,TRBV2,many,TGTGCCAGCAGTGAGGCCCAATACGAGCAGTACTTC,CASSEAQYEQYF
TRBJ2-1,TRBD2,TRBV30,NA,TGTGCCTGGAGACTAGCGGGAGGGAATGAGCAGTTCTTC,CAWRLAGGNEQFF
TRBJ2-7,TRBD2,TRBV6-5,NA,TGTGCCAGCAGCAAACCTAGCGGGAGCTCCTACGAGCAGTACTTC,CASSKPSGSSYEQYF
TRBJ1-1,NA,TRBV15,NA,TGTGCCACCAGCAGAGATGAGGGTCGGACTGAAGCTTTCTTT,CATSRDEGRTEAFF
TRBJ1-1,NA,TRBV5-1,NA,TGCGCCAGCAGCACCGGGGGGACTGAAGCTTTCTTT,CASSTGGTEAFF
TRBJ2-1,TRBD2,TRBV10-3,NA,TGTGCCATCAGTGAGCGGGGGGTTACCTACAATGAGCAGTTCTTC,CAISERGVTYNEQFF
TRBJ1-1,NA,TRBV6-5,NA,TGTGCCAGCAGGCACGAAAACAGGCGTGAAGCTTTCTTT,CASRHENRREAFF
TRBJ2-3,TRBD2,TRBV5-1,NA,TGCGCCAGCACGCTTAGCGGGAGAAGCACAGATACGCAGTATTTT,CASTLSGRSTDTQYF
TRBJ2-2,TRBD2,TRBV5-4,NA,TGTGCCAGCAGCCTGGGACTAGCGGTGAACACCGGGGAGCTGTTTTTT,CASSLGLAVNTGELFF
TRBJ2-3,TRBD2,TRBV5-1,NA,TGCGCCAGCAGCCTGCGGGGGACTAGCGGGGGGATTTCTAGCACAGATACGCAGTATTTT,CASSLRGTSGGISSTDTQYF
TRBJ1-1,TRBD1,TRBV6-5,NA,TGTGCCAGCAGTTACCTTGCAGGGGGCGGGAACACTGAAGCTTTCTTT,CASSYLAGGGNTEAFF
TRBJ1-5,TRBD1,TRBV2,NA,TGTGCCAGCAGGGGGATTGAGGGGGCGCGAGATCAGCCCCAGCATTTT,CASRGIEGARDQPQHF
TRBJ2-3,NA,TRBV5-6,NA,TGTGCCAGCAGCTTGGCCCCGGGATTCGCAGATACGCAGTATTTT,CASSLAPGFADTQYF